This section outlines one TCR beta chain sequence together with its context. Its antigen is as yet unknown. RNA amounts of about 0.5 to 1 ug underwent reverse transcription with random hexamers. In TCRdb, the immunoSEQ multiplex PCR reads were re-called with MiXCR into one record per CDR3 protein. The data contain about 300,000 distinct CDR3 sequences, about nine tenths of them singletons. The multiple sclerosis controls were treatment-naive patients affected by stable or active relapsing-remitting disease. TEMRA cells were FACS-enriched, unlike CD8+ and CD4+ T cells, which were negatively isolated. The CDR3 loop spans 15 amino acids. V was shortened by 0 bases and J by 0 bases, with 9 bases between the two germline ends. Per the germline V gene, CDR1 is MDHEN and CDR2 is SYDVKM. The data are from a study of CD8 T cells in Susac syndrome. Findings and limits, study-wide: The authors acknowledged that the study's TCR sequencing and HLA analysis involved relatively few individuals.

The chain links TRBV28 to TRBJ2-7; D possibly corresponds to TRBD2 (6 bases). The sequenced material came from CD8+ T cells from PBMCs. This TCR was recovered from a human donor with multiple sclerosis. Written as DNA, the CDR3 is TGTGCCAGCAGTTTATGGGAGACTAGCTCCTACGAGCAGTACTTC. The encoded protein is CASSLWETSSYEQYF.